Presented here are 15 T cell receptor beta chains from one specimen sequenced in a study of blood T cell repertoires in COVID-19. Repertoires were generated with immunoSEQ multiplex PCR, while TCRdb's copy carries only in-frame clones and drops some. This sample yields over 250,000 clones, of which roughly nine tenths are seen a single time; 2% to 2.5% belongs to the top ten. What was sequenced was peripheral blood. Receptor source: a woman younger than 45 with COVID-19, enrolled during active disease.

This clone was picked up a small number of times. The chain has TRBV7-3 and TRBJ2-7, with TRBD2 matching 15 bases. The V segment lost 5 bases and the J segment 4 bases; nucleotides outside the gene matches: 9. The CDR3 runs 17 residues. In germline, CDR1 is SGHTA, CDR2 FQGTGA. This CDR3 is CASSLGLAGGVEYEQYF. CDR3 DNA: TGTGCCAGCAGCCTGGGACTAGCGGGAGGAGTGGAGTACGAGCAGTACTTC. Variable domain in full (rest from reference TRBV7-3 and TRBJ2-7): GAGVSQTPSNKVTEKGKYVELRCDPISGHTALYWYRQSLGQGPEFLIYFQGTGAADDSGLPNDRFFAVRPEGSVSTLKIQRTERGDSAVYLCASSLGLAGGVEYEQYFGPGTRLTVT.

The CDR3 protein is CASSFDRRYSNQPQHF. In DNA form, the CDR3 reads TGTGCCAGCAGTTTTGACAGACGATATAGCAATCAGCCCCAGCATTTT. The gene calls are TRBV28 and TRBJ1-5; TRBD1 is a possible D gene (5 bases). V gave up 3 bases and J gave up 0 bases, with 12 bases separating them. The CDR3 is made up of 16 amino acids. The germline CDR1 and CDR2 sequences are MDHEN and SYDVKM. The variable domain in full, completed from reference TRBV28 and TRBJ1-5, reads DVKVTQSSRYLVKRTGEKVFLECVQDMDHENMFWYRQDPGLGLRLIYFSYDVKMKEKGDIPEGYSVSREKKERFSLILESASTNQTSMYLCASSFDRRYSNQPQHFGDGTRLSIL.

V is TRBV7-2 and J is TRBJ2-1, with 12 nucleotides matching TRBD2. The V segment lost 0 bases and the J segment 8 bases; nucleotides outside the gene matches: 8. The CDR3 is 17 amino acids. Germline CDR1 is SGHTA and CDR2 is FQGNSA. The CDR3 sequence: CASSLAASGRATDEQFF. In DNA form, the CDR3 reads TGTGCCAGCAGCTTAGCGGCTAGCGGGAGGGCCACGGATGAGCAGTTCTTC.

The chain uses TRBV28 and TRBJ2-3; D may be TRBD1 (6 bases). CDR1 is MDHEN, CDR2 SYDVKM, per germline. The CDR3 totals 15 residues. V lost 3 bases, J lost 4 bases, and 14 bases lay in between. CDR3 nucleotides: TGTGCCAGCAGTTTGACAGGAGCGTGGGCAGATACGCAGTATTTT. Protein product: CASSLTGAWADTQYF.

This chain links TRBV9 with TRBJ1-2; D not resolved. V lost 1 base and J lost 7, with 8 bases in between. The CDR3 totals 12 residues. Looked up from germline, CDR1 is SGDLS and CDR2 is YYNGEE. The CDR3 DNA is TGTGCCAGCAGCGTAATGCCCGGTGGCTACACCTTC. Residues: CASSVMPGGYTF. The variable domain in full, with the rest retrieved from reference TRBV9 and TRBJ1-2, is DSGVTQTPKHLITATGQRVTLRCSPRSGDLSVYWYQQSLDQGLQFLIQYYNGEERAKGNILERFSAQQFPDLHSELNLSSLELGDSALYFCASSVMPGGYTFGSGTRLTVV.

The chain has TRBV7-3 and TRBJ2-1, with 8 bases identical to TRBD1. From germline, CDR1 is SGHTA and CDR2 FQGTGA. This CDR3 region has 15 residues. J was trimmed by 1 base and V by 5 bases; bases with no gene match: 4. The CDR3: CASSQDRGSYNEQFF. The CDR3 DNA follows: TGTGCCAGCAGCCAAGACAGGGGTTCCTACAATGAGCAGTTCTTC.

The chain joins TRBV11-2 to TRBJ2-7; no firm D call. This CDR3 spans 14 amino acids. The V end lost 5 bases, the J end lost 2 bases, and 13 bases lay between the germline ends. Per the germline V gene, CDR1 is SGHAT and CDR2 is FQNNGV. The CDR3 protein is CASSPRFAPYEQYF. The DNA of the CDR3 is TGTGCCAGCAGCCCTCGGTTCGCCCCCTACGAGCAGTACTTC.

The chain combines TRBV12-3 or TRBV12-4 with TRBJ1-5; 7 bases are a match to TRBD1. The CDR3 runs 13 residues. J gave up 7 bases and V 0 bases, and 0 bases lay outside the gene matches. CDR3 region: CASSLAGGQPQHF. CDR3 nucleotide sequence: TGTGCCAGCAGTTTAGCAGGGGGCCAGCCCCAGCATTTT.

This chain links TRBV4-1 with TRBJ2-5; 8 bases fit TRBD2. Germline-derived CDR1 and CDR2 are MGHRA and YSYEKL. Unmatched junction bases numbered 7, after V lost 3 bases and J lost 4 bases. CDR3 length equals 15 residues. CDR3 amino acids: CASSQKRELGETQYF. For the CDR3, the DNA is TGCGCCAGCAGCCAGAAGCGGGAGTTGGGAGAGACCCAGTACTTC.

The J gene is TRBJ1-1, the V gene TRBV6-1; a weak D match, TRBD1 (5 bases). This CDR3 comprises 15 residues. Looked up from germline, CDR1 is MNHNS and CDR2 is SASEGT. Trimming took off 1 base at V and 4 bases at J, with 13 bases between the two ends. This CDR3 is CASSEEMAGATEAFF. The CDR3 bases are TGTGCCAGCAGTGAAGAGATGGCTGGGGCCACTGAAGCTTTCTTT.

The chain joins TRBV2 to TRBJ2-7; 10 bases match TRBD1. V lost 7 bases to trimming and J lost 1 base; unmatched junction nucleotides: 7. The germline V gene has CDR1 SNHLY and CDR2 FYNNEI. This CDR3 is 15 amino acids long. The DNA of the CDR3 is TGTGCCAGCAAATCCGGGACAGGGGATTCCTACGAGCAGTACTTC. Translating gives CASKSGTGDSYEQYF. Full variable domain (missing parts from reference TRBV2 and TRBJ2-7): EPEVTQTPSHQVTQMGQEVILRCVPISNHLYFYWYRQILGQKVEFLVSFYNNEISEKSEIFDDQFSVERPDGSNFTLKIRSTKLEDSAMYFCASKSGTGDSYEQYFGPGTRLTVT.

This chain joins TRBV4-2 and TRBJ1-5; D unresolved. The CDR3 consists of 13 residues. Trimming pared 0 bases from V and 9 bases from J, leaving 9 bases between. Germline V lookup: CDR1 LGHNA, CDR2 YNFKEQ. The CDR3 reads CASSQEFGGPQHF. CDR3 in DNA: TGTGCCAGCAGCCAAGAATTCGGAGGGCCCCAGCATTTT.

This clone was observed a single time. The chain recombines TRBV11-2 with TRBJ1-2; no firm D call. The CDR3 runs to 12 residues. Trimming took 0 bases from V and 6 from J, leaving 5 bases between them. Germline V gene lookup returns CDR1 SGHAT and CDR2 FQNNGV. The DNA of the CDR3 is TGTGCCAGCAGCTTAGAACAGAATGGCTACACCTTC. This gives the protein CASSLEQNGYTF.

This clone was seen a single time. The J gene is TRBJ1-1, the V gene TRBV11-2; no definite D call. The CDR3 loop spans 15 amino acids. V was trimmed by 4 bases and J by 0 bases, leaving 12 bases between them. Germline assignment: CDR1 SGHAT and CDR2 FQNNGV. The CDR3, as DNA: TGTGCCAGCAGCTCCGGGTTCTTGATGAACACTGAAGCTTTCTTT. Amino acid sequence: CASSSGFLMNTEAFF.

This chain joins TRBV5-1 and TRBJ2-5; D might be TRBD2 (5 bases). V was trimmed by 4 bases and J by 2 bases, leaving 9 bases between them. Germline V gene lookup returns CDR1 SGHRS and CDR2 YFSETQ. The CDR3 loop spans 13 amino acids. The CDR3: CASSRTRQETQYF. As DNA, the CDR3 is TGCGCCAGCAGCAGAACTAGGCAAGAGACCCAGTACTTC.